This record covers a single T cell receptor (beta chain). Its antigen is currently unknown. This specimen comes from a study of T cells in Graves' hyperthyroidism and ophthalmopathy. Study conclusions and caveats: Blood shared most expanded thyroid clonotypes above 0.001.

Researchers amplified the TCR beta CDR3 regions from RNA transcripts. First-round RT-PCR with HTBI primers amplified the TCR CDR3 region. TCRdb itself ran the multiplex PCR reads through MiXCR, one entry per CDR3 protein. The sample yields some 350,000 distinct CDR3 sequences, 20% to 25% seen once. Thyroid ultrasound and orbital computed tomography, with clinical symptoms and serum thyroxine and TRAb, informed diagnoses. V shed 6 bases and J 5 bases; nucleotides not matched to a gene: 4. The CDR3 consists of 14 residues. Germline CDR1 is LNHDA and CDR2 is SQIVND (reference sequence). The specimen sequenced was blood. The source of this sequence is a man between 45 and 60 years old with Graves' hyperthyroidism. The chain couples TRBV19 to TRBJ1-4, with TRBD1 identical over 9 bases. The CDR3 here is CASRAGTGNEKLFF. As DNA, the CDR3 is TGTGCCAGTAGGGCCGGGACAGGGAATGAAAAACTGTTTTTT.